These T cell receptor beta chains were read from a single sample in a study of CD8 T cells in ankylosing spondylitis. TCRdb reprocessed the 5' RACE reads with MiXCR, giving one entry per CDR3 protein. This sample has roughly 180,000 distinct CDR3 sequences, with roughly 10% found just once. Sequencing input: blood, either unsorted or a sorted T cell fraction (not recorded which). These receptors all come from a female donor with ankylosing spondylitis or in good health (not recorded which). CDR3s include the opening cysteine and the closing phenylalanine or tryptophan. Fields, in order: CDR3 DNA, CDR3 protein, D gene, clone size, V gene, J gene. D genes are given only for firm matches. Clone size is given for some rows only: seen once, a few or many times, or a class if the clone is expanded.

DNA: TGTGCCAGCAGCCAGAGGGACATTCAGTACTTC
CDR3: CASSQRDIQYF
D: .
size: many
V: TRBV14
J: TRBJ2-4

DNA: TGTGCCAGCAGCTTACCAGGGGACAATGAGCAGTTCTTC
CDR3: CASSLPGDNEQFF
D: .
size: many
V: TRBV7-9
J: TRBJ2-1

DNA: TGTGCCAGCAGAACTACAGGATTAAACGAGCAGTACTTC
CDR3: CASRTTGLNEQYF
D: .
size: few
V: TRBV27
J: TRBJ2-7

DNA: TGTGCCAGTAGATACTCAGTGGGGACCGGGGAGCTGTTTTTT
CDR3: CASRYSVGTGELFF
D: .
size: .
V: TRBV19
J: TRBJ2-2

DNA: TGTGCCAGCAGACCGCCGAAGGGCTACACCTTC
CDR3: CASRPPKGYTF
D: .
size: few
V: TRBV2
J: TRBJ1-2

DNA: TGTGCCTGGGGCTCCGACCTAGAGCAGTACTTC
CDR3: CAWGSDLEQYF
D: .
size: .
V: TRBV30
J: TRBJ2-7

DNA: TGTGCCAGCAGTTACCCCAACAATGAGCAGTTCTTC
CDR3: CASSYPNNEQFF
D: .
size: .
V: TRBV6-2/TRBV6-3
J: TRBJ2-1

DNA: TGCGCCAGCAGCCAAGAGCGTGGGAGCTCCTACAATGAGCAGTTCTTC
CDR3: CASSQERGSSYNEQFF
D: .
size: many
V: TRBV4-3
J: TRBJ2-1

DNA: TGTGCCAGCAGTGAAACAACAGTTATCTATGGCTACACCTTC
CDR3: CASSETTVIYGYTF
D: .
size: .
V: TRBV6-1
J: TRBJ1-2

DNA: TGTGCCAGCAGCTTCAGGGGGGATCCTGGAAAACTGTTTTTT
CDR3: CASSFRGDPGKLFF
D: TRBD1
size: .
V: TRBV7-9
J: TRBJ1-4

DNA: TGCGCCAGCTGGGGGAGTTCCGGGGAGCTGTTTTTT
CDR3: CASWGSSGELFF
D: .
size: .
V: TRBV5-1
J: TRBJ2-2

DNA: TGTGCCAGCAGCCAGGCTAGGGCTGACAATGAGCAGTTCTTC
CDR3: CASSQARADNEQFF
D: .
size: .
V: TRBV4-2
J: TRBJ2-1

DNA: TGTGCCAGCAGTGAAGAACTTGAGCAGTTCTTC
CDR3: CASSEELEQFF
D: .
size: few
V: TRBV2
J: TRBJ2-1